In this sample, the clone carrying this TCR beta chain turned up a few times. Trimming took 1 base from V and 3 from J; bases not matched to a gene: 6. Germline lookup yields CDR1 DFQATT and CDR2 SNEGSKA (reference sequence). CDR3 length: 17 amino acids. TCRdb re-analysed the 5' RACE reads in MiXCR, keeping a single row per CDR3 protein. The table records 690,000 or so distinct CDR3 sequences, 8.5% to 9.5% of them present only once. The sample is drawn from a study of identical twins. A further study also used this sample, focusing on yellow fever vaccine responses in identical twins.

The sequenced material came from PBMCs. The chain carries TRBV20-1 and TRBJ2-2, with 12 positions matching TRBD2. This receptor was taken from a woman younger than 35 in good health. CDR3 sequence: CSARGLAGVFDTGELFF. The CDR3 DNA follows: TGCAGTGCTAGAGGACTAGCGGGAGTGTTCGACACCGGGGAGCTGTTTTTT.